These 8 T cell receptor beta chains share one sample of origin, sequenced in a study of cytomegalovirus exposure and HLA in healthy donors. The table came from immunoSEQ multiplex PCR; TCRdb's copy has only in-frame clones and leaves some out. The sample records approximately 150,000 clones, around 87% being singletons. The sequenced sample was PBMCs. These receptors were taken from a man aged 18 to 30 in good health and CMV-seropositive.

The chain links TRBV30 to TRBJ1-1; D not certain. The V end lost 3 bases, the J end lost 1 base, and 9 bases lay between the germline ends. Looked up from germline, CDR1 is GTSNPN and CDR2 is SVGIG (reference sequence). The CDR3 is made up of 13 amino acids. CDR3 DNA: TGTGCCTGGAGGTTTAGAGGGAACACTGAAGCTTTCTTT. Translated: CAWRFRGNTEAFF.

The chain employs TRBV19 and TRBJ2-7; 7 positions agree with TRBD2. This CDR3 is built from 18 residues. Germline CDR1 and CDR2: LNHDA and SQIVND (reference sequence). Trimming at V came to 5 bases and at J to 2 bases, leaving 18 bases not matched to a gene. The CDR3 DNA reads TGTGCCAGTAGTCCCGCTTTCATGACCAGCGGGGACCCCTACGAGCAGTACTTC. This gives the protein CASSPAFMTSGDPYEQYF.

The genes are TRBV11-3 and TRBJ2-1; weak D call: TRBD1 (5 bases). Germline CDR1 is SGHNT and CDR2 is YENEEA. V lost 0 bases and J 5 bases, leaving 14 bases between the germline ends. There are 16 residues in the CDR3. In nucleotides, the CDR3 is TGTGCCAGCAGCTTAGATTTTGGGGCTGGAAACAATGAGCAGTTCTTC. Translating gives CASSLDFGAGNNEQFF.

This sequence joins TRBV5-5 and TRBJ2-3; 8 bases align to TRBD2. Looked up from germline, CDR1 is SGHKS and CDR2 is YYEKEE (reference sequence). The CDR3 runs 15 residues. The junction had 6 bases not matched to a gene; V was cut back by 4 bases and J by 2 bases. CDR3 amino acids: CASSAGLGITDTQYF. CDR3 DNA sequence: TGTGCCAGCAGCGCGGGACTAGGAATCACAGATACGCAGTATTTT.

This chain uses TRBV27 with TRBJ1-2; possible D gene TRBD1, 5 bases. The CDR3 contains 15 residues. Germline-derived CDR1 and CDR2 are MNHEY and SMNVEV (reference sequence). Deletions cut 0 bases from V and 2 bases from J, with 10 bases between. The CDR3 DNA reads as TGTGCCAGCAGTTTATCTGGGGCAGGGAACTATGGCTACACCTTC. Protein: CASSLSGAGNYGYTF.

V usage is TRBV10-3 and J usage is TRBJ2-3; 8 bases map to TRBD2. Germline V gene lookup returns CDR1 ENHRY and CDR2 SYGVKD. Trimming removed 3 bases from V and 3 bases from J; junction bases left unmatched: 2. The CDR3 runs 14 residues. CDR3 protein: CAISDGRDTDTQYF. The CDR3 nucleotides read TGTGCCATCAGTGACGGGAGGGATACAGATACGCAGTATTTT.

The chain recombines TRBV29-1 with TRBJ2-7, with 8 bases aligning to TRBD1. Losses at the gene ends were 4 bases for V and 2 bases for J; bases not matched to a gene: 10. This CDR3 region has 15 residues. CDR1 is SQVTM and CDR2 is ANQGSEA in the germline V gene. This CDR3 reads CSVVLSVTGAYEQYF. The CDR3 DNA follows: TGCAGCGTTGTTTTGTCGGTGACAGGGGCCTACGAGCAGTACTTC.

The chain carries TRBV6-5 and TRBJ1-5; TRBD1 matches at 11 bases. Germline V gene data show CDR1 as MNHEY and CDR2 as SVGAGI. CDR3 length: 15 residues. The junction had 8 bases not matched to a gene; V was cut back by 6 bases and J by 7 bases. DNA of the CDR3: TGTGCCAGCAGCCATAGGACAGGGGGCGGCCAGCCCCAGCATTTT. Translated: CASSHRTGGGQPQHF.